Listed below are T cell receptor beta chains from one sample, sequenced in a study of PD-1 blockade in classical Hodgkin lymphoma. Generated by immunoSEQ multiplex PCR, the TCRdb table keeps only in-frame clones and is missing some. Of 30,000 or so clones in the sample, 60% to 80% were seen once. The source material was peripheral blood mononuclear cells (PBMCs), sampled before the second cycle of nivolumab. Every receptor here comes from a human donor with classical Hodgkin lymphoma. Both conserved end residues are part of each CDR3. A D gene is named only where the DNA matches it firmly. Some rows have no size entry. The others give once, few or many, or a class for an expanded clone.

CDR3: CASSLGGSFYEQYF
DNA: TGTGCCAGCAGCTTAGGTGGCTCATTCTACGAGCAGTACTTC
size: -
V: TRBV7-2
D: -
J: TRBJ2-7

CDR3: CASSGGARTEAFF
DNA: TGTGCCAGCAGTGGAGGGGCGAGAACTGAAGCTTTCTTT
size: -
V: TRBV25-1
D: -
J: TRBJ1-1

CDR3: CASSQARTGDNEQFF
DNA: TGTGCCAGCAGCCAAGCCAGGACAGGGGACAATGAGCAGTTCTTC
size: -
V: TRBV5-4
D: TRBD1
J: TRBJ2-1

CDR3: CASSIDLTVNTGELFF
DNA: TGTGCCAGTAGTATAGATTTGACGGTGAACACCGGGGAGCTGTTTTTT
size: -
V: TRBV19
D: -
J: TRBJ2-2

CDR3: CASSLARGASTDTQYF
DNA: TGTGCCAGCAGCTTAGCACGGGGGGCCAGCACAGATACGCAGTATTTT
size: -
V: TRBV7-2
D: -
J: TRBJ2-3

CDR3: CAIGQVPYEQYF
DNA: TGTGCCATAGGACAGGTGCCCTACGAGCAGTACTTC
size: -
V: TRBV10-3
D: TRBD1
J: TRBJ2-7

CDR3: CASSIVGGTGELFF
DNA: TGTGCCAGTAGTATAGTTGGGGGCACCGGGGAGCTGTTTTTT
size: -
V: TRBV19
D: -
J: TRBJ2-2

CDR3: CASRDRGQETQYF
DNA: TGTGCCAGCAGGGACAGGGGCCAGGAGACCCAGTACTTC
size: -
V: TRBV11-2
D: TRBD1
J: TRBJ2-5

CDR3: CASSVWGADTGELFF
DNA: TGTGCCAGTAGTGTCTGGGGGGCCGACACCGGGGAGCTGTTTTTT
size: -
V: TRBV19
D: -
J: TRBJ2-2

CDR3: CASRRSSTVQETQYF
DNA: TGTGCCAGTAGGCGCAGCTCGACAGTCCAAGAGACCCAGTACTTC
size: -
V: TRBV19
D: -
J: TRBJ2-5

CDR3: CASTEGGYGYTF
DNA: TGTGCCAGTACCGAAGGCGGATATGGCTACACCTTC
size: -
V: TRBV19
D: -
J: TRBJ1-2

CDR3: CAWSRRGLAGAGANVLTF
DNA: TGTGCCTGGAGTCGGAGGGGACTAGCGGGAGCCGGGGCCAACGTCCTGACTTTC
size: -
V: TRBV30
D: TRBD2
J: TRBJ2-6

CDR3: CASSLGGSNEKLFF
DNA: TGTGCCAGCAGCTTGGGGGGGTCTAATGAAAAACTGTTTTTT
size: -
V: TRBV7-8
D: -
J: TRBJ1-4

CDR3: CASSLVGTSPDTQYF
DNA: TGCGCCAGCAGCTTGGTGGGGACTAGCCCAGATACGCAGTATTTT
size: -
V: TRBV5-1
D: TRBD2
J: TRBJ2-3

CDR3: CASSPTRGQNIQYF
DNA: TGTGCCAGCTCACCAACCAGGGGACAAAACATTCAGTACTTC
size: -
V: TRBV18
D: -
J: TRBJ2-4

CDR3: CASSSWDSSNQPQHF
DNA: TGTGCCAGCAGCTCATGGGACAGTAGCAATCAGCCCCAGCATTTT
size: -
V: TRBV7-8
D: TRBD1
J: TRBJ1-5

CDR3: CASSEGLLYEQYF
DNA: TGCGCCAGCAGTGAGGGACTCCTCTACGAGCAGTACTTC
size: -
V: TRBV10-1
D: -
J: TRBJ2-7

CDR3: CASSNGQVSPLHF
DNA: TGCGCCAGCAGCAACGGACAGGTTTCACCCCTCCACTTT
size: -
V: TRBV5-1
D: TRBD1
J: TRBJ1-6

CDR3: CASSRDSPSYNEQFF
DNA: TGTGCCAGCAGCAGGGACAGTCCCTCCTACAATGAGCAGTTCTTC
size: -
V: TRBV7-9
D: TRBD1
J: TRBJ2-1

CDR3: CASSQVTGQQYF
DNA: TGCGCCAGCAGCCAAGTGACAGGCCAGCAGTACTTC
size: -
V: TRBV4-1
D: -
J: TRBJ2-7

CDR3: CASSQDGKGTGPKGLFF
DNA: TGTGCCAGCAGCCAAGATGGTAAAGGGACAGGGCCGAAAGGACTGTTTTTT
size: -
V: TRBV4-2
D: TRBD1
J: TRBJ1-4

CDR3: CASSLKPGLSTDTQYF
DNA: TGTGCCAGCAGCTTAAAACCAGGCCTCAGCACAGATACGCAGTATTTT
size: -
V: TRBV7-3
D: -
J: TRBJ2-3

CDR3: CASSTGQLSPLHF
DNA: TGTGCCAGCAGTACGGGACAGCTTTCACCCCTCCACTTT
size: -
V: TRBV2
D: TRBD1
J: TRBJ1-6

CDR3: CASSIPSGANVLTF
DNA: TGTGCCAGTAGTATTCCCTCTGGGGCCAACGTCCTGACTTTC
size: -
V: TRBV19
D: -
J: TRBJ2-6

CDR3: CASSPPGVGNIQYF
DNA: TGTGCCAGCAGCCCCCCGGGGGTCGGGAACATTCAGTACTTC
size: few
V: TRBV9
D: -
J: TRBJ2-4